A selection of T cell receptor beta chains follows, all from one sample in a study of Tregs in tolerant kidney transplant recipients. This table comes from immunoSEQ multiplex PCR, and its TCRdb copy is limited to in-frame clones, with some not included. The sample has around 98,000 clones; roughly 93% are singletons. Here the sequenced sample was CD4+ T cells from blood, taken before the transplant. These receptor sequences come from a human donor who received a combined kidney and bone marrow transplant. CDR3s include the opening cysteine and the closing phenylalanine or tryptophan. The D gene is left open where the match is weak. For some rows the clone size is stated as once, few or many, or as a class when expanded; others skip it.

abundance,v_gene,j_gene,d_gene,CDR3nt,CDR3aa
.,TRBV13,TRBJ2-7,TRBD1,TGTGCCAGCAGCTTGGGACAGGGTATGCAGTACTTC,CASSLGQGMQYF
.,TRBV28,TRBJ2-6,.,TGTGCCAGCAGTTTAGGCGGATTTGGTGGGGCCAACGTCCTGACTTTC,CASSLGGFGGANVLTF
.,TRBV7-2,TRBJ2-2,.,TGTGCCAGCAGACGAGACGGCCAGGGCACCGGGGAGCTGTTTTTT,CASRRDGQGTGELFF
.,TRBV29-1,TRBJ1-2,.,TGCAGCGTTGAGACTTTCTACTATGGCTACACCTTC,CSVETFYYGYTF
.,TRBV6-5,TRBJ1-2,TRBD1,TGTGCCAGCAGTTCGACAGGGAGCAACTATGGCTACACCTTC,CASSSTGSNYGYTF
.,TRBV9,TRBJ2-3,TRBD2,TGTGCCAGCAGCGTCCTTAGCGGGGGGGCGGGAGATACGCAGTATTTT,CASSVLSGGAGDTQYF
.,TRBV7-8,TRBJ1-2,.,TGTGCCAGCAGCCTAGAGTACGGCAGGGGCTATGGCTACACCTTC,CASSLEYGRGYGYTF
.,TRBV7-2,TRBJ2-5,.,TGTGCCAGCAGCTTCGGGTCTCAAGAGACCCAGTACTTC,CASSFGSQETQYF
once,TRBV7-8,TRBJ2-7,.,TGTGCCAGCAGCTTTACTAGCAGAGCCTACGAGCAGTACTTC,CASSFTSRAYEQYF
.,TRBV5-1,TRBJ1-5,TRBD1,TGCGCCAGCAGCATCGGCCCAGGGGGCTCGAATCAGCCCCAGCATTTT,CASSIGPGGSNQPQHF